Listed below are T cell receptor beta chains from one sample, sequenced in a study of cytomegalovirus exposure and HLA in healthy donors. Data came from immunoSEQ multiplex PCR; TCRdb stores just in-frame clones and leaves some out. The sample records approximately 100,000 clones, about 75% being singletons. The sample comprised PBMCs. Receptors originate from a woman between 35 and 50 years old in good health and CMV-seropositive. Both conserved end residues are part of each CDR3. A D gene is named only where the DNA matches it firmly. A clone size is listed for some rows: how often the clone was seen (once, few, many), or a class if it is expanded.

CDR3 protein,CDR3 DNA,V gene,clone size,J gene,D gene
CASSPGTNYENTQYF,TGTGCCAGCTCACCAGGGACTAACTACGAGAATACGCAGTATTTT,TRBV18,-,TRBJ2-3,TRBD2
CASSLGGAGSYNSPLHF,TGTGCCAGCAGTTTAGGTGGCGCGGGCTCCTATAATTCACCCCTCCACTTT,TRBV28,-,TRBJ1-6,-
CARSSDAAGNTIYF,TGTGCCAGAAGCTCAGACGCGGCTGGAAACACCATATATTTT,TRBV5-3,-,TRBJ1-3,-
CASSRQAGLAPEQYF,TGTGCCAGCAGCCGCCAGGCAGGACTAGCACCCGAGCAGTACTTC,TRBV14,once,TRBJ2-7,TRBD2
CASSVNYLDRGSHSPLHF,TGTGCCAGCAGTGTAAACTACCTTGACAGGGGGAGTCATTCACCCCTCCACTTT,TRBV6-1,few,TRBJ1-6,TRBD1
CASSYLGQGSQPQHF,TGTGCCAGCAGTTATCTCGGACAGGGAAGTCAGCCCCAGCATTTT,TRBV27,-,TRBJ1-5,TRBD1
CASSIGQTSLNTEAFF,TGTGCCAGCAGCATCGGACAGACCTCTCTCAACACTGAAGCTTTCTTT,TRBV11-1,-,TRBJ1-1,-
CASRGHLNTEAFF,TGTGCCAGCAGGGGACACCTGAACACTGAAGCTTTCTTT,TRBV5-5,-,TRBJ1-1,-
CASSLGGQGIATGELFF,TGCGCCAGCAGCTTGGGGGGACAGGGGATAGCCACCGGGGAGCTGTTTTTT,TRBV5-1,few,TRBJ2-2,TRBD1
CASSFPQSNEAFF,TGTGCCAGCAGTTTCCCCCAGTCCAATGAAGCTTTCTTT,TRBV6-6,few,TRBJ1-1,-
CASSAGSGGVRTDTQYF,TGTGCCAGCAGCGCGGGGAGCGGCGGGGTAAGGACAGATACGCAGTATTTT,TRBV9,-,TRBJ2-3,-
CASSKVGNYGYTF,TGTGCCAGTAGTAAAGTCGGTAACTATGGCTACACCTTC,TRBV19,few,TRBJ1-2,-
CASRGTGQETQYF,TGTGCCAGCAGAGGGACAGGACAAGAGACCCAGTACTTC,TRBV6-5,-,TRBJ2-5,TRBD1
CASRQGAYNSPLHF,TGTGCCAGTAGACAGGGAGCCTATAATTCACCCCTCCACTTT,TRBV19,-,TRBJ1-6,-
CASSQRSRDGSTGELFF,TGCGCCAGCAGCCAAAGGTCCAGGGACGGGAGCACCGGGGAGCTGTTTTTT,TRBV4-1,-,TRBJ2-2,-
CASSRGSPTGNTIYF,TGCGCCAGCAGCCGAGGCAGCCCGACTGGAAACACCATATATTTT,TRBV5-1,-,TRBJ1-3,-
CASSLKPGISRYEQYF,TGTGCCAGCTCCCTCAAACCGGGAATATCGAGGTACGAGCAGTACTTC,TRBV7-2,-,TRBJ2-7,-
CASSRWRTEAFF,TGTGCCAGCAGCCGCTGGCGGACTGAAGCTTTCTTT,TRBV7-2,-,TRBJ1-1,-
CASSGQQGHEQYF,TGTGCCAGCAGTGGCCAACAGGGCCACGAGCAGTACTTC,TRBV2,-,TRBJ2-7,-
CASSAPGQTGNTIYF,TGTGCCAGCAGCGCCCCTGGACAGACTGGAAACACCATATATTTT,TRBV11-1,-,TRBJ1-3,-
CAIRGGQSYEQYF,TGTGCCATCAGGGGCGGACAGTCCTACGAGCAGTACTTC,TRBV10-3,-,TRBJ2-7,-
CASTGQVQANYGYTF,TGTGCCAGCACAGGACAGGTCCAAGCTAACTATGGCTACACCTTC,TRBV5-5,-,TRBJ1-2,TRBD1
CASSPNSFATGELFF,TGTGCCAGCAGCCCGAACTCGTTCGCCACCGGGGAGCTGTTTTTT,TRBV7-9,-,TRBJ2-2,-
CASSTQGASNSPLHF,TGTGCCAGCTCAACCCAGGGGGCGAGCAATTCACCCCTCCACTTT,TRBV18,once,TRBJ1-6,TRBD1
CASRPDGDQPQHF,TGCGCCAGCAGACCGGACGGGGATCAGCCCCAGCATTTT,TRBV10-1,-,TRBJ1-5,-
CASSLGQRNQPQHF,TGCGCCAGCAGCTTGGGACAGCGCAATCAGCCCCAGCATTTT,TRBV5-1,-,TRBJ1-5,-
CAWSPLAGAGHNSPLHF,TGTGCCTGGAGTCCCCTCGCGGGGGCAGGGCATAATTCACCCCTCCACTTT,TRBV30,-,TRBJ1-6,-
CASSEPGTGFSDTQYF,TGCGCCAGCAGTGAACCCGGGACAGGGTTCTCAGATACGCAGTATTTT,TRBV10-1,-,TRBJ2-3,TRBD1
CASSLDLVNSPLHF,TGTGCCAGCAGCTTAGATCTCGTTAATTCACCCCTCCACTTT,TRBV11-2,-,TRBJ1-6,-
CASSLSGTGREKLFF,TGTGCCAGCAGCTTATCCGGGACAGGTCGTGAAAAACTGTTTTTT,TRBV11-1,-,TRBJ1-4,TRBD1
CASSPQGIMNTEAFF,TGTGCCAGCTCACCACAGGGGATCATGAACACTGAAGCTTTCTTT,TRBV18,-,TRBJ1-1,-
CAISPGLHNSPLHF,TGTGCCATCAGCCCGGGACTTCATAATTCACCCCTCCACTTT,TRBV10-3,-,TRBJ1-6,-
CASSLDRIYEQYF,TGCGCCAGCAGCTTGGACAGAATCTACGAGCAGTACTTC,TRBV5-1,-,TRBJ2-7,-
CASSLATGGMNTEAFF,TGCGCCAGCAGCTTAGCTACAGGGGGCATGAACACTGAAGCTTTCTTT,TRBV5-1,-,TRBJ1-1,TRBD1
CAWSVQGSTYEQYF,TGTGCCTGGAGTGTACAGGGGTCGACCTACGAGCAGTACTTC,TRBV30,-,TRBJ2-7,TRBD1
CASRASRGIGSPLHF,TGTGCCAGCAGGGCGAGTAGGGGAATAGGTTCACCCCTCCACTTT,TRBV2,-,TRBJ1-6,-
CTSSLVRASNYNEQFF,TGCACCAGCAGCTTAGTGAGGGCGTCGAACTACAATGAGCAGTTCTTC,TRBV5-1,-,TRBJ2-1,-
CASSIHFRESAGANVLTF,TGTGCCAGCAGCATCCACTTCAGGGAATCGGCTGGGGCCAACGTCCTGACTTTC,TRBV21-1,once,TRBJ2-6,-
CASSLWSSGNTEAFF,TGTGCCAGCAGTTTATGGTCCTCGGGGAACACTGAAGCTTTCTTT,TRBV28,few,TRBJ1-1,-
CASSYLLNTGELFF,TGTGCCAGCAGTTACCTCCTGAACACCGGGGAGCTGTTTTTT,TRBV6-5,-,TRBJ2-2,-
CASSQDRGNTEAFF,TGTGCCAGCAGCCAAGACAGGGGTAACACTGAAGCTTTCTTT,TRBV14,-,TRBJ1-1,-
CAWSWSRGGADTQYF,TGTGCCTGGAGCTGGTCGCGGGGGGGGGCAGATACGCAGTATTTT,TRBV30,-,TRBJ2-3,TRBD2
CASRGQGYSNQPQHF,TGTGCCAGTAGAGGACAGGGATATAGCAATCAGCCCCAGCATTTT,TRBV19,-,TRBJ1-5,TRBD1